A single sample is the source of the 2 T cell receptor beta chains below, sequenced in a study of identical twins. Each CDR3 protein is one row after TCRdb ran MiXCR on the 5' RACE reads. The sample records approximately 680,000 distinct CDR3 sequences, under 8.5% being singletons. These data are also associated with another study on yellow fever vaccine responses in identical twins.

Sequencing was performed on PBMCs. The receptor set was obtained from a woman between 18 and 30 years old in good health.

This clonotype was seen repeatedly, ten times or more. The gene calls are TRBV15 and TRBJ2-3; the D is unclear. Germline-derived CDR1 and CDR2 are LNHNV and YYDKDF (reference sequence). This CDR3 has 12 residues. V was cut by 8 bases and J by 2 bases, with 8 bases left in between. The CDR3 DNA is TGTGCCACCGGGCAACTCACAGATACGCAGTATTTT. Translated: CATGQLTDTQYF.

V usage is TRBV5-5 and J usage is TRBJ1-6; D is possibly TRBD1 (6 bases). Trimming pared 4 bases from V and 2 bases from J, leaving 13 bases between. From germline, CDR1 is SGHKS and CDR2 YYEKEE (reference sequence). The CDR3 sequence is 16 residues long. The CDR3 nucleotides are TGTGCCAGCAGCGCGACAGGAAAACCCTATAATTCACCCCTCCACTTT. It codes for CASSATGKPYNSPLHF.